This TCR beta chain was sequenced in a study of technical replicates of blood from four donors. Assay used: immunoSEQ multiplex PCR; TCRdb lists only in-frame clones, some missing. Of over 65,000 clones listed, approximately 96% are singletons. This CDR3 is built from 12 residues. Germline CDR1 SGHVS, CDR2 FQNEAQ. Trimming removed 2 bases from V and 10 bases from J, with 11 bases in between. Sequencing was performed on T cells isolated from PBMCs. The rearrangement links TRBV7-8 to TRBJ1-1; no reliable D call. The origin of this receptor is a human donor in good health. CDR3 nucleotides: TGTGCCAGCAGCTTAATCGAGGCGGGAGCTTTCTTT. Translated: CASSLIEAGAFF.